This TCR beta chain was observed in a study of blood T cell repertoires in COVID-19. The cohort comprised adults aged roughly 18 to 100 years residing in 20 to 25 US areas. V trimming: 4 bases; J trimming: 8 bases; junction bases outside the gene matches: 9. Per germline, CDR1 SGHRS and CDR2 YFSETQ. CDR3 size: 15 residues. Assay: immunoSEQ multiplex PCR; the TCRdb copy retains only in-frame clones and omits some. The sample consists of roughly 420,000 clones, 88% of them appearing once. This rearrangement joins TRBV5-1 to TRBJ1-6; TRBD1 matches at 7 bases. Sequencing was performed on PBMCs or T cells enriched from blood (not recorded which). The clonotype comes from a woman younger than 45 with acute COVID-19. The CDR3 nucleotides read TGCGCCAGCAGCGAAATTAGCAGGGGGGATTCACCCCTCCACTTT. Translation gives CASSEISRGDSPLHF. Drawing the rest from reference TRBV5-1 and TRBJ1-6, the complete variable domain is KAGVTQTPRYLIKTRGQQVTLSCSPISGHRSVSWYQQTPGQGLQFLFEYFSETQRNKGNFPGRFSGRQFSNSRSEMNVSTLELGDSALYLCASSEISRGDSPLHFGNGTRLTVT.